This T cell receptor (beta chain) appears in the sequencing data of a study of blood T cell repertoires in COVID-19. The overall study: The origin of the acute and convalescent COVID-19 samples was the United States, Italy and Spain. PBMCs, B-cell-depleted T cells, or T cells provided the cDNA or gDNA that made up the material.

J lost 5 bases, V lost 3 bases, and 9 bases had no gene match. Germline CDR1 KGHSH, CDR2 LQKENI. This CDR3 comprises 15 residues. Libraries were prepared by immunoSEQ multiplex PCR; TCRdb keeps only in-frame clonotypes and omits some of them. The data contain about 380,000 clones, roughly 77% of them singletons. The sequencing input was peripheral blood. The sequence was obtained from a human donor with acute or convalescent COVID-19. The donor label of this sample is uncertain. The V gene is TRBV18, the J gene TRBJ1-1, with 7 bases that match TRBD1. CDR3 sequence reads: CASSPLNRGGTEAFF. DNA for the CDR3: TGTGCCAGCTCACCGTTAAACAGGGGTGGGACTGAAGCTTTCTTT.